The clone carrying this TCR beta chain has at least ten counts. MiXCR, run by TCRdb on the RT-PCR reads, gives a single entry per CDR3 protein. The sample comprises 650,000 to 800,000 distinct CDR3 sequences, around 14% of which are singletons, and 3.6% rests with the top ten. V dropped 2 bases and J dropped 4 bases, with 11 bases sitting between them. Germline CDR1 reads LGHNA; CDR2 reads YNFKEQ. The CDR3 covers 14 residues. The chain uses TRBV4-2 and TRBJ2-5; possible D gene TRBD2, 5 bases. This TCR was sampled from a female donor in good health, serving as a healthy control. Input material: memory CD4+ T cells from blood. The CDR3 is CASSQREGGETQYF. The CDR3 DNA reads TGTGCCAGCAGCCAACGGGAAGGAGGAGAGACCCAGTACTTC.